Included here is one T cell receptor (beta chain) sequence, with context. Its antigen is unidentified. CDR1 and CDR2 (germline): SGHRS, YFSETQ. The CDR3 length is 16 residues. V dropped 7 bases and J dropped 2; count of bases not matched to a gene: 12. This entry comes from a study of blood T cells in healthy people across ages. Study findings and constraints: Donor CMV infection status was unknown, possibly confounding age-related changes in expanded clonotypes. While age rose, TCR beta diversity per million T cells dropped in a roughly linear way.

A second PCR, run for about 7 to 11 cycles, used a sample-barcoded 5' primer plus a J-beta primer mix. Each cDNA was tagged by a template-switch adaptor containing 12 random nucleotides. TCRdb passed the 5' RACE reads through MiXCR, listing each CDR3 protein once. The sample has roughly 2 million distinct CDR3 sequences; about 50% are singletons. This chain uses TRBV5-1 with TRBJ2-3, with 8 bases that match TRBD2. Sample: blood. The clonotype originates from a middle-aged woman in good health. CDR3 DNA: TGCGCCAGCCACGACTTCCAGCGGGGGAACACAGATACGCAGTATTTT. It codes for CASHDFQRGNTDTQYF.